This T cell receptor (beta chain) is from a study of PD-1 blockade in classical Hodgkin lymphoma. In regard to this clone: Its antigen is not known.

Germline V gene data show CDR1 as SGHNT and CDR2 as YENEEA. Trimming cost V 3 bases and J 8 bases, with 20 bases left between them. The CDR3 loop spans 16 amino acids. Study findings and constraints: Newly diagnosed patients had diversity similar to the baseline diversity of complete responders. What caused the repertoire differences, perhaps disease activity or prior therapy, remains undefined. Lower baseline TCR diversity was reported for newly diagnosed patients than for healthy donors.

The table came from immunoSEQ multiplex PCR; TCRdb's copy has only in-frame clones and leaves some out. The repertoire holds over 25,000 clones, with roughly 70% as singletons. Every patient relapsed after autologous stem cell transplantation, and brentuximab vedotin exposure varied. Patients reached a best response of complete response, partial response or progressive disease. The receptor was isolated from a human donor with classical Hodgkin lymphoma. The chain employs TRBV11-3 and TRBJ2-1; D perhaps matches TRBD2 (6 bases). Sample: peripheral blood mononuclear cells (PBMCs), taken before the second cycle of nivolumab. The CDR3 DNA follows: TGTGCCAGCAGCTTGAGGGGAGGACCAAGCGGGTATGAGCAGTTCTTC. Its protein product is CASSLRGGPSGYEQFF.